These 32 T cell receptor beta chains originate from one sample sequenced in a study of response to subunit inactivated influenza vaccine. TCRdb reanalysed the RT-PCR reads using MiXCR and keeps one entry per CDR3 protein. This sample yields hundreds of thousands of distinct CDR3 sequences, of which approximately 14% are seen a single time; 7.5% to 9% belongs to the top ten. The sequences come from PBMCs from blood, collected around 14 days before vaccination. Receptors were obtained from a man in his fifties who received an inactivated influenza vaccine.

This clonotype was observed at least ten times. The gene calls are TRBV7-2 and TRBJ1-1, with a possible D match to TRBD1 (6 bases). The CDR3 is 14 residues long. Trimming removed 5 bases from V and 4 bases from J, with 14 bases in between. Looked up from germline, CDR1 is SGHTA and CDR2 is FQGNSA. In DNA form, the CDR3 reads TGTGCCAGCAGCCTAAGGGGGGGGGCCACTGAAGCTTTCTTT. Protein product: CASSLRGGATEAFF. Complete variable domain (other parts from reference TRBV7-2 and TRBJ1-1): GAGVSQSPSNKVTEKGKDVELRCDPISGHTALYWYRQSLGQGLEFLIYFQGNSAPDKSGLPSDRFSAERTGGSVSTLTIQRTQQEDSAVYLCASSLRGGATEAFFGQGTRLTVV.

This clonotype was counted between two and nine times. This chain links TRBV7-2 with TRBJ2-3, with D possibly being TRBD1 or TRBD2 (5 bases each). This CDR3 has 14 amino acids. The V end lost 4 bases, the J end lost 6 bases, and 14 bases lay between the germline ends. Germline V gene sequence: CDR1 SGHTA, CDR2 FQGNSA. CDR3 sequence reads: CASSSGRGADTQYF. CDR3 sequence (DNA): TGTGCCAGCAGCTCCGGACGAGGGGCGGATACGCAGTATTTT.

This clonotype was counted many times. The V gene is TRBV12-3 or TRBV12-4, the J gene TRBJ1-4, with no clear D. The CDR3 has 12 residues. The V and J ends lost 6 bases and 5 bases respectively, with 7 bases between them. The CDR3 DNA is TGTGCCAGCAGGTTCCCGAATGAAAAACTGTTTTTT. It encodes CASRFPNEKLFF.

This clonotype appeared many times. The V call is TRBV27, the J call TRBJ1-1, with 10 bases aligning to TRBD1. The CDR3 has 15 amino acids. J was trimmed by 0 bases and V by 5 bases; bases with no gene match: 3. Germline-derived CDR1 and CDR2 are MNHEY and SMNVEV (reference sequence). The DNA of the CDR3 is TGTGCCAGCAGTACTGACAGGGGGCTGAACACTGAAGCTTTCTTT. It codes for CASSTDRGLNTEAFF.

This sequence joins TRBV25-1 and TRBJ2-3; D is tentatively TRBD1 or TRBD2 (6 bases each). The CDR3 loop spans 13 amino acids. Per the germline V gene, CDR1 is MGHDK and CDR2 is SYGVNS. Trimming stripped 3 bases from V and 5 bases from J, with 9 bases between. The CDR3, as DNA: TGTGCCAGCAGTGAGAGGGGGGTAGATACGCAGTATTTT. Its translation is CASSERGVDTQYF.

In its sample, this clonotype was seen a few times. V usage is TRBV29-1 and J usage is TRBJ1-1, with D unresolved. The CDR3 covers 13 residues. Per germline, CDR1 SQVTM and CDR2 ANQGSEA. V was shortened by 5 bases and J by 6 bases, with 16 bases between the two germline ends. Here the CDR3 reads CSVTPLFRPEAFF. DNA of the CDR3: TGCAGCGTTACTCCCCTATTTAGACCTGAAGCTTTCTTT.

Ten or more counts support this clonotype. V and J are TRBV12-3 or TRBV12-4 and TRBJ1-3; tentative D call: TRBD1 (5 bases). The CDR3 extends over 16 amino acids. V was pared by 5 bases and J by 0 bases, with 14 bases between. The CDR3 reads CASSLRVPSSGNTIYF. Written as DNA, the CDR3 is TGTGCCAGCAGTCTCAGGGTGCCTTCCTCTGGAAACACCATATATTTT.

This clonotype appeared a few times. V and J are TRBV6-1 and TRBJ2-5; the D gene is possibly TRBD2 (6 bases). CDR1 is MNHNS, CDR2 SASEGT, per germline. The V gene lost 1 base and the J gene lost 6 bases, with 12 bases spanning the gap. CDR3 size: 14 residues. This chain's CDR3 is CASSEGLVQQTQYF. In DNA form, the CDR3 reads TGTGCCAGCAGTGAAGGACTAGTCCAGCAGACCCAGTACTTC.

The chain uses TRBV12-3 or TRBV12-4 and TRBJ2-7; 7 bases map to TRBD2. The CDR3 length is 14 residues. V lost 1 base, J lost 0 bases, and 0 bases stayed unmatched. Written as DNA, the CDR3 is TGTGCCAGCAGTTTAGGGGAGGGCTCCTACGAGCAGTACTTC. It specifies CASSLGEGSYEQYF.

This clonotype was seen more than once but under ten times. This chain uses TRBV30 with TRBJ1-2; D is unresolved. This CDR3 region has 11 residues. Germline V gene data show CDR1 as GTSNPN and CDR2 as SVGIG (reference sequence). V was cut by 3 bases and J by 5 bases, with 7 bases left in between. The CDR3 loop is CAWSRDYGYTF. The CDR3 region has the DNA TGTGCCTGGAGCCGAGATTATGGCTACACCTTC. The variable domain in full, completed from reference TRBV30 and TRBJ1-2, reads SQTIHQWPATLVQPVGSPLSLECTVEGTSNPNLYWYRQAAGRGLQLLFYSVGIGQISSEVPQNLSASRPQDRQFILSSKKLLLSDSGFYLCAWSRDYGYTFGSGTRLTVV.

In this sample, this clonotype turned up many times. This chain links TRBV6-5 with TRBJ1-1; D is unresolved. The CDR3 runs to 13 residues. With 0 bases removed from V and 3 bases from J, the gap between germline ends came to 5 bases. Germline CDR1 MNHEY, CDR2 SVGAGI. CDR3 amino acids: CASSYSRDTEAFF. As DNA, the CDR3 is TGTGCCAGCAGTTACTCTAGAGACACTGAAGCTTTCTTT.

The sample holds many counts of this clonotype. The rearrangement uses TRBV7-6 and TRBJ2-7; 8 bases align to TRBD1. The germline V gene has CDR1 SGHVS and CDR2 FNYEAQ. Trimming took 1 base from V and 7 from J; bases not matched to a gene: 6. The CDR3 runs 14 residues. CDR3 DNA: TGTGCCAGCAGCTTAGGTCAGGGGGCGGGGGAGCAGTACTTC. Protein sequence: CASSLGQGAGEQYF. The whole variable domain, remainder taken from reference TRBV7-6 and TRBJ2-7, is GAGVSQSPRYKVTKRGQDVALRCDPISGHVSLYWYRQALGQGPEFLTYFNYEAQQDKSGLPNDRFSAERPEGSISTLTIQRTEQRDSAMYRCASSLGQGAGEQYFGPGTRLTVT.

CDR3 DNA sequence: TGTGCCACTCGGACAGGGAATCAGCCCCAGCATTTT. This translates into CATRTGNQPQHF. The chain combines TRBV15 with TRBJ1-5; 8 bases map to TRBD1. Germline V CDR1 and CDR2: LNHNV, YYDKDF (reference sequence). The trim removed 9 bases at V and 4 bases at J, leaving 2 bases unmatched. The CDR3 runs 12 residues.

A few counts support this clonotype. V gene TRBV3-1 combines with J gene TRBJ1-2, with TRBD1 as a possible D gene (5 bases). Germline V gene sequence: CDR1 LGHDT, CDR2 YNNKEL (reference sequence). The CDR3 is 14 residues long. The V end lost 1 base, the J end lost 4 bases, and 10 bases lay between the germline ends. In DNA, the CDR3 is TGTGCCAGCAGCCAAGCAGGGCTCCTCTATGGCTACACCTTC. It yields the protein CASSQAGLLYGYTF.

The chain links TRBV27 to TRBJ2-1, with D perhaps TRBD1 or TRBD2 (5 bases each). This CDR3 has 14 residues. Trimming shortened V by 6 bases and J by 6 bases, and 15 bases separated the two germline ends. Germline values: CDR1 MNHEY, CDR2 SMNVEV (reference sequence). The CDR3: CASRVGRDFNEQFF. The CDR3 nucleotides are TGTGCCAGCAGAGTGGGACGGGATTTCAATGAGCAGTTCTTC.

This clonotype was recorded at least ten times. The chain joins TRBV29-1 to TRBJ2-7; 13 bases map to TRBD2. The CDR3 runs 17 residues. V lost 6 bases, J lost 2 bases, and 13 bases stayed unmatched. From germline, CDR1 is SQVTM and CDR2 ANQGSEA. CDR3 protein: CSVQGTSGASGTYEQYF. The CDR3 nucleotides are TGCAGCGTCCAAGGGACTAGCGGGGCTAGCGGAACCTACGAGCAGTACTTC.

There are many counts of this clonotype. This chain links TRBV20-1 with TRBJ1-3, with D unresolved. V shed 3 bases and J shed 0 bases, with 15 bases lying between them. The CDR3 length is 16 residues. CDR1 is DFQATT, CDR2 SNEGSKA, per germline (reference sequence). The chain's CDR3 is CSARGGSSYSGNTIYF. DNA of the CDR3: TGCAGTGCTAGGGGAGGATCCTCCTACTCTGGAAACACCATATATTTT.

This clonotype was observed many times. The DNA for the CDR3 is TGCAGCGTTGAAGAAGGGGCTTTCTTT. As protein: CSVEEGAFF. J is TRBJ1-1 and V is TRBV29-1; D is unclear. The germline CDR1 and CDR2 sequences are SQVTM and ANQGSEA. Trimming cost V 0 bases and J 11 bases, with 4 bases left between them. This CDR3 has 9 residues.

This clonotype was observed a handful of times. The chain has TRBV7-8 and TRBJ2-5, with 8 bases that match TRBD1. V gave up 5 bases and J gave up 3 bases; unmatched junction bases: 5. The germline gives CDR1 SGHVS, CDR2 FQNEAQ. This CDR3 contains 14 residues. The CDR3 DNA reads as TGTGCCAGCAGCCCGGGACAGGCGAAAGAGACCCAGTACTTC. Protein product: CASSPGQAKETQYF.

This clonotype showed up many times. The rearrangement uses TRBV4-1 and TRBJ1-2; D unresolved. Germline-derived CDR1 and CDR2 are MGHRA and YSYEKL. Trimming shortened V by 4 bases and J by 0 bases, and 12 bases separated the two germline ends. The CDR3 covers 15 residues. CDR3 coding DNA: TGCGCCAGCAGCCCAAGCCCCAACACTAACTATGGCTACACCTTC. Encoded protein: CASSPSPNTNYGYTF.

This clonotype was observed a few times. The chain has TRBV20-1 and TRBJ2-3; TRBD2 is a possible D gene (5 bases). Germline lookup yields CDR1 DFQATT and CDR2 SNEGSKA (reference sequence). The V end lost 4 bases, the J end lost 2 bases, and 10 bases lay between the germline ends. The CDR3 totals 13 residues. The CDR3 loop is CSAKRMNTDTQYF. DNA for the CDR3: TGCAGTGCTAAGCGGATGAACACAGATACGCAGTATTTT.

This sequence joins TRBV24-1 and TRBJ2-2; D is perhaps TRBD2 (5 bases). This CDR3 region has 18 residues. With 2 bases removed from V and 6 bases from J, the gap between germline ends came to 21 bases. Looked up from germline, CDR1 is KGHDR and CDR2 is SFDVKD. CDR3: CATSDSKNSVLFSGELFF. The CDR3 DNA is TGTGCCACCAGTGATTCCAAAAATAGCGTATTATTTTCCGGGGAGCTGTTTTTT.

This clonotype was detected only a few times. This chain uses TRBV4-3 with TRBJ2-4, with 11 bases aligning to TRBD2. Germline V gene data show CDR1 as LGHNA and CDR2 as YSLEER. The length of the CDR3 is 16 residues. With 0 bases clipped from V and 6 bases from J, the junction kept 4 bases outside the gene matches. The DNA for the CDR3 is TGCGCCAGCAGCCAAGATCTGGGGACTAGCGGAAACATTCAGTACTTC. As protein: CASSQDLGTSGNIQYF.

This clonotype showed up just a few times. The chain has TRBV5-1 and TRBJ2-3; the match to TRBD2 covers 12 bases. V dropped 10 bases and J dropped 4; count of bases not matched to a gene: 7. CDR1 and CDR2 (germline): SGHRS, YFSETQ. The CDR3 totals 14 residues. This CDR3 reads CASRLAGDADTQYF. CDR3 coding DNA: TGCGCCTCCCGACTAGCGGGAGACGCAGATACGCAGTATTTT. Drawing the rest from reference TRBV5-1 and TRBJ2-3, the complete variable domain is KAGVTQTPRYLIKTRGQQVTLSCSPISGHRSVSWYQQTPGQGLQFLFEYFSETQRNKGNFPGRFSGRQFSNSRSEMNVSTLELGDSALYLCASRLAGDADTQYFGPGTRLTVL.

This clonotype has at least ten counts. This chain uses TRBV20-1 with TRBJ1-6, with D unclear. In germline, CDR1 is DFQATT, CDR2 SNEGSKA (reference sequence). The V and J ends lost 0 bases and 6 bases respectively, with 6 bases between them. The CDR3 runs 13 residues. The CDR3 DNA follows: TGCAGTGCTAGAGACTCGGCTAATTCACCCCTCCACTTT. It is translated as CSARDSANSPLHF.

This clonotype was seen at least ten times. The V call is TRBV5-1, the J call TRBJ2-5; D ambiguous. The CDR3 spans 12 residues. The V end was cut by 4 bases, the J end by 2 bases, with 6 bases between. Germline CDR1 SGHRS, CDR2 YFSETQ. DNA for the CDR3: TGCGCCAGCAGCGCCCGGCAAGAGACCCAGTACTTC. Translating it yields CASSARQETQYF.

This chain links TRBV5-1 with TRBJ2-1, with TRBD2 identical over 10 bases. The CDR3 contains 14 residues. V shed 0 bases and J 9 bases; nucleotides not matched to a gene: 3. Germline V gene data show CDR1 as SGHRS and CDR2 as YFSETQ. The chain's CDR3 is CASSLASGGAEQFF. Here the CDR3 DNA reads TGCGCCAGCAGCTTGGCTAGCGGGGGTGCTGAGCAGTTCTTC.

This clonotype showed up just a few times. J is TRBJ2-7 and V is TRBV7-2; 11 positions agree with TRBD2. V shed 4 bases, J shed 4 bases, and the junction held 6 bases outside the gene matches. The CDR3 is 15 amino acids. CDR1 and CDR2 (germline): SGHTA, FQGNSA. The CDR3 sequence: CASSSRGTSGYEQYF. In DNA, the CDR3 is TGTGCCAGCAGCTCCCGCGGGACTAGCGGATACGAGCAGTACTTC.

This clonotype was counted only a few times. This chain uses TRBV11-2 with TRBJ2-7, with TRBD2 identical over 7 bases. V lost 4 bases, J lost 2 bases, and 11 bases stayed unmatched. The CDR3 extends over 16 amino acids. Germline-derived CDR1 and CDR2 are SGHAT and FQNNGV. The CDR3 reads CASSSTRGGGTYEQYF. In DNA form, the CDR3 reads TGTGCCAGCAGCTCCACGCGTGGGGGGGGAACCTACGAGCAGTACTTC.

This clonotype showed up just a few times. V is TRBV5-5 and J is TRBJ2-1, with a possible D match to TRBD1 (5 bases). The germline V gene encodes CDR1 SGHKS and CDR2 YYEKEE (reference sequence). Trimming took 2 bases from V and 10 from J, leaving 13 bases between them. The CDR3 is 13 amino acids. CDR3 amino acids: CASSLGVEVEQFF. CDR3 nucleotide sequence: TGTGCCAGCAGCTTAGGGGTGGAAGTCGAGCAGTTCTTC.

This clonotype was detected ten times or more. The CDR3 nucleotides read TGTGCCAGCAGTTACTCGACAGCTTCCTACGAGCAGTACTTC. It specifies CASSYSTASYEQYF. The rearrangement uses TRBV6-2 or TRBV6-3 and TRBJ2-7, with a possible D match to TRBD1 (5 bases). Trimming removed 0 bases at V and 1 base at J, with 7 bases between. The CDR3 is 14 residues long. CDR1 is MNHEY and CDR2 is SVGEGT in the germline V gene.

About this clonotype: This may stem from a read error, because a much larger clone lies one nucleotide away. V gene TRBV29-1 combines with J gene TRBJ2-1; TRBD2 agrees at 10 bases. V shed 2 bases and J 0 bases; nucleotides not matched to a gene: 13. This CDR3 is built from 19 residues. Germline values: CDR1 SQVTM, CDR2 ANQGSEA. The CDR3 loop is CSVELILAGVRSSYNEQFF. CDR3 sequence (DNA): TGCAGCGTTGAACTCATCCTAGCGGGAGTTAGGAGCTCCTACAATGAGCAGTTCTTC.